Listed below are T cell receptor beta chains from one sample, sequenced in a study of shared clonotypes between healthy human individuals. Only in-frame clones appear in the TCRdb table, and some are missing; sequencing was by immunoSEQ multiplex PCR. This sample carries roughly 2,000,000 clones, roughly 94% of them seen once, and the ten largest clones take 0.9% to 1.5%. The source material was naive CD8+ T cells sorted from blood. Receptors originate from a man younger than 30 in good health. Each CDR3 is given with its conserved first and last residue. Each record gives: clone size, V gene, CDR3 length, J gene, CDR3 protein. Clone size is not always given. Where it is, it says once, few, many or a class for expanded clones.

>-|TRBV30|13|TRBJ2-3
CAWTLGSGDTQYF
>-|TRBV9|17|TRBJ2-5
CASSVDDHGSEQETQYF
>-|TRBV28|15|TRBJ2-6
CASISSTSGANVLTF
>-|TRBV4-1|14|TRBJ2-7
CASSPGTEAYEQYF
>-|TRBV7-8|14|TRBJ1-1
CASSPPGDNTEAFF
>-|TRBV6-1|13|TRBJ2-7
CASSPGGTYEQYF
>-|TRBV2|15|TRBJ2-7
CASRVKGGPSYEQYF
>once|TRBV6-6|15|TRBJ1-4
CASSSSGGGIEKLFF
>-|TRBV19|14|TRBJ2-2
CASSMLAETGELFF
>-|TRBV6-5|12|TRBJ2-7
CASSYSTGEQYF
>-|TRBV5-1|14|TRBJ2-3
CASSLDLQGNTQYF
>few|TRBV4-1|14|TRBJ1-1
CASSQTDGYTEAFF
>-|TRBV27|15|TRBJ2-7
CASSEAGQGSYEQYF
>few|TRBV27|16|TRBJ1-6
CASITIRDRDNSPLHF
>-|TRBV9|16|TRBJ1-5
CASSALEGGQDQPQHF
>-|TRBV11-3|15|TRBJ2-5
CASSLGTGGEETQYF
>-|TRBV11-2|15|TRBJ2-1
CASSYLAGGGNEQFF
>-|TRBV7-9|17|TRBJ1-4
CASSSSPGTGGDEKLFF
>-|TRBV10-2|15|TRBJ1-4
CASRAGAATNEKLFF
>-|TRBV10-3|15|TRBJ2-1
CAIGPSESSYNEQFF
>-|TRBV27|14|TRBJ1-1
CASSLQGLNTEAFF
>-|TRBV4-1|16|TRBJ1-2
CASSPESGDVNYGYTF
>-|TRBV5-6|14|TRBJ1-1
CASSPWDRRTEAFF
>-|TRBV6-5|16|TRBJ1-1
CASSYSVGEGATEAFF
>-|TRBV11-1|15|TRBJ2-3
CASNDDRGLADTQYF
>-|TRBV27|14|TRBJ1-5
CASSTRQGNQPQHF
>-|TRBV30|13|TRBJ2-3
CAWSGVEGRTQYF
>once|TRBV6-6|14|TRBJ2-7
CASSWTRSSYEQYF
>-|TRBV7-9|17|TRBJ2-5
CASSLGLAGGTGWTQYF
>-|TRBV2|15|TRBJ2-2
CASSQQGAYTGELFF
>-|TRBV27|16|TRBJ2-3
CASSLSGGDFTDTQYF
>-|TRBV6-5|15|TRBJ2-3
CASSFLARGSDTQYF
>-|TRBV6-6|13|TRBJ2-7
CASSYSQLDEQYF
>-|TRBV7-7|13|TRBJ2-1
CASSADSYNEQFF
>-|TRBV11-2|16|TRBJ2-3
CASSLVGRGRVDTQYF
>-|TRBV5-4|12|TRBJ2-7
CASSFDRFEQYF
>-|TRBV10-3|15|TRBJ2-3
CAISEERESTDTQYF
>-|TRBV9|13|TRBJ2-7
CASSPTTSYEQYF
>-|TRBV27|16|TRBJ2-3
CASTSYGGGSADTQYF
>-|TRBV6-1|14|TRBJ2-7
CASSERGRSYEQYF
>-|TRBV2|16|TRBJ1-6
CASSEVSPSNNSPLHF
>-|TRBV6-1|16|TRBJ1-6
CASSEFRRQGGSPLHF
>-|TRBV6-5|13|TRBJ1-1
CAISPSVNTEAFF
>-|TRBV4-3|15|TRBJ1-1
CASSQEALMNTEAFF
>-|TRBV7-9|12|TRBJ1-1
CASSLAPDKAFF
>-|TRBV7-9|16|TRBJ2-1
CASSLGSKAAGNEQFF
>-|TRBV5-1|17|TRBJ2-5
CASSWTPDRVIQETQYF
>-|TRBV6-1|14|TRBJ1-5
CASSEVVTGPPQHF
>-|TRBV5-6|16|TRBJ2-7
CASSLELGQVSYEQYF
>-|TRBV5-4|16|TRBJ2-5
CASSPAGTGWGETQYF
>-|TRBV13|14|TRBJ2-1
CASSLDPEVGEQFF
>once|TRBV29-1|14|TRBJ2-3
CSVETSGMTDTQYF
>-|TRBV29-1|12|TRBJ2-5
CSVHPAGLAQYF